This is a list of T cell receptor beta chains from one sample in a study of blood T cell repertoires in COVID-19. Some clones are missing from TCRdb's copy, which holds only in-frame ones; the method was immunoSEQ multiplex PCR. The sample shows under 300,000 clones, about 83% of them seen only once. Sequencing was done on a sample of peripheral blood. The receptors shown here come from a man aged 80 or over with acute or convalescent COVID-19. Each CDR3 is given with its conserved first and last residue. Fields, in order: D gene, clone size, J gene, V gene, CDR3 protein, CDR3 DNA. D genes are given only for firm matches. Clone size appears in some rows only: once, few, many, or a class for an expanded clone.

TRBD1,-,TRBJ1-2,TRBV19,CASSPDRSYGYTF,TGTGCCAGTAGTCCGGACAGGTCTTATGGCTACACCTTC
-,-,TRBJ1-1,TRBV20-1,CSASTVRGRDTEAFF,TGCAGTGCTAGTACCGTCAGAGGGCGGGACACTGAAGCTTTCTTT
-,-,TRBJ2-5,TRBV11-3,CASSRETGHQETQYF,TGTGCCAGCAGCCGAGAGACAGGCCACCAAGAGACCCAGTACTTC
TRBD2,-,TRBJ2-2,TRBV7-6,CASSLGGGPGTGELFF,TGTGCCAGCAGCTTAGGCGGGGGGCCGGGGACCGGGGAGCTGTTTTTT
TRBD1,-,TRBJ1-3,TRBV4-1,CASSRDRLSGNTIYF,TGCGCCAGCAGCCGGGACAGGCTCTCTGGAAACACCATATATTTT
TRBD2,-,TRBJ2-1,TRBV4-1,CASSQEGAGGDYNEQFF,TGCGCCAGCAGCCAAGAAGGCGCTGGGGGGGATTACAATGAGCAGTTCTTC
-,-,TRBJ1-1,TRBV19,CASSNLPDMGTEAFF,TGTGCCAGTAGTAACTTGCCCGACATGGGCACTGAAGCTTTCTTT
-,few,TRBJ2-7,TRBV28,CASGDLTGTPYEQYF,TGTGCCAGCGGAGACCTAACAGGGACCCCCTACGAGCAGTACTTC
-,-,TRBJ1-1,TRBV19,CASRAGRQNTEAFF,TGTGCCAGTAGGGCGGGACGGCAGAACACTGAAGCTTTCTTT
TRBD2,-,TRBJ2-7,TRBV5-4,CASRSSTSGGAGTYEQYF,TGTGCCAGCAGGTCCTCGACTAGCGGGGGGGCGGGTACCTACGAGCAGTACTTC
TRBD1,few,TRBJ1-5,TRBV19,CASRGQGGQPQHF,TGTGCCAGTAGGGGACAGGGAGGACAGCCCCAGCATTTT
TRBD2,-,TRBJ2-1,TRBV7-8,CASTSRTSGISYNEQFF,TGTGCCAGCACCTCCCGGACTAGCGGGATCTCCTACAATGAGCAGTTCTTC
TRBD1,-,TRBJ2-7,TRBV10-3,CAISDWDRGTDEQYF,TGTGCCATCAGTGACTGGGACAGGGGAACGGACGAGCAGTACTTC
-,-,TRBJ1-1,TRBV9,CASSVEPGLNTEAFF,TGTGCCAGCAGCGTAGAACCAGGGCTGAACACTGAAGCTTTCTTT
-,-,TRBJ1-6,TRBV2,CASSEGTYNSPLHF,TGTGCCAGCAGTGAGGGGACTTATAATTCACCCCTCCACTTT
TRBD1,-,TRBJ1-1,TRBV18,CASSPGTGMTEAFF,TGTGCCAGCTCACCGGGGACAGGGATGACTGAAGCTTTCTTT
TRBD1,-,TRBJ2-4,TRBV13,CASSPYDRVLAKNIQYF,TGTGCCAGCAGCCCCTACGACAGGGTACTAGCCAAAAACATTCAGTACTTC
TRBD2,-,TRBJ2-3,TRBV5-5,CASSGGLAGGPGDTQYF,TGTGCCAGCAGCGGAGGGCTAGCGGGGGGGCCGGGAGATACGCAGTATTTT
-,-,TRBJ2-3,TRBV7-9,CASSPWATRGTQYF,TGTGCCAGCAGCCCCTGGGCGACCCGGGGGACGCAGTATTTT
-,once,TRBJ1-6,TRBV11-1,CASSLEEGANSPLHF,TGTGCCAGCAGCTTAGAGGAGGGTGCGAATTCACCCCTCCACTTT
TRBD1,-,TRBJ2-6,TRBV6-1,CASSEQRQGAYGANVLTF,TGTGCCAGCAGTGAACAGAGACAGGGGGCGTACGGGGCCAACGTCCTGACTTTC
TRBD1,-,TRBJ2-5,TRBV5-4,CASSLAEGAWETQYF,TGTGCCAGCAGCTTGGCCGAGGGGGCTTGGGAGACCCAGTACTTC
-,-,TRBJ1-4,TRBV29-1,CSVATGRGGNEKLFF,TGCAGCGTGGCCACAGGCCGGGGGGGTAATGAAAAACTGTTTTTT
-,-,TRBJ1-1,TRBV6-5,CASSYYLEAFF,TGTGCCAGCAGTTATTACTTGGAAGCTTTCTTT
-,-,TRBJ2-2,TRBV12-3/TRBV12-4,CASSLRETGELFF,TGTGCCAGCAGTTTGAGGGAGACCGGGGAGCTGTTTTTT
-,-,TRBJ2-5,TRBV11-3,CASSQAGGETQYF,TGTGCCAGCAGCCAGGCAGGGGGGGAGACCCAGTACTTC
-,once,TRBJ1-4,TRBV28,CASSWQGRANEKLFF,TGTGCCAGCAGTTGGCAGGGGAGGGCTAATGAAAAACTGTTTTTT
TRBD1,-,TRBJ1-3,TRBV28,CASSSTGAGNTIYF,TGTGCCAGCAGTTCAACAGGGGCTGGAAACACCATATATTTT
-,-,TRBJ1-5,TRBV4-1,CASSQDQGFQPQHF,TGCGCCAGCAGCCAAGATCAGGGGTTTCAGCCCCAGCATTTT
-,-,TRBJ1-1,TRBV5-5,CASSLDPGGMNTEAFF,TGTGCCAGCAGCTTGGACCCCGGAGGCATGAACACTGAAGCTTTCTTT
TRBD1,few,TRBJ2-2,TRBV7-3,CASSLDRGVTGELFF,TGTGCCAGCAGCTTAGACAGGGGGGTCACCGGGGAGCTGTTTTTT
-,-,TRBJ1-5,TRBV6-5,CASSYLKGTGNQPQHF,TGTGCCAGCAGTTACTTAAAAGGTACCGGGAATCAGCCCCAGCATTTT
-,few,TRBJ1-6,TRBV19,CASSIQAWGNSPLHF,TGTGCCAGTAGTATTCAGGCCTGGGGCAATTCACCCCTCCACTTT
-,once,TRBJ2-2,TRBV28,CASIPAGLLITGELFF,TGTGCCAGCATCCCCGCGGGACTTCTGATCACCGGGGAGCTGTTTTTT
TRBD2,-,TRBJ2-7,TRBV10-3,CAITSGLAGAYEQYF,TGTGCCATCACCTCAGGACTAGCGGGAGCCTACGAGCAGTACTTC
-,-,TRBJ2-4,TRBV5-1,CASSSPGNIQYF,TGCGCCAGCAGCTCCCCGGGGAACATTCAGTACTTC
-,-,TRBJ2-2,TRBV6-1,CASSDPTDYTAGELFF,TGTGCCAGCAGTGACCCTACAGATTATACCGCCGGGGAGCTGTTTTTT
TRBD2,-,TRBJ2-3,TRBV5-5,CASSSWTRVGTDTQYF,TGTGCCAGCAGCTCCTGGACTAGAGTCGGCACAGATACGCAGTATTTT
-,-,TRBJ2-7,TRBV2,CASGEYEQYF,TGTGCCAGCGGGGAGTATGAGCAGTACTTC
-,-,TRBJ2-1,TRBV2,CASSEEWLANEQFF,TGTGCCAGCAGTGAAGAATGGCTAGCGAACGAGCAGTTCTTC
TRBD1,-,TRBJ1-4,TRBV18,CASSPDRALAEKLFF,TGTGCCAGCTCACCCGACAGGGCTCTTGCCGAAAAACTGTTTTTT
-,-,TRBJ1-2,TRBV24-1,CATSDSGNGVRGYTF,TGTGCCACCAGTGACTCCGGGAACGGGGTTCGTGGCTACACCTTC
-,-,TRBJ2-1,TRBV28,CATLFVNEQFF,TGTGCCACCCTCTTCGTCAATGAGCAGTTCTTC
TRBD1,-,TRBJ1-5,TRBV25-1,CASSVPGQPKSNQPQHF,TGTGCCAGCAGTGTCCCGGGACAGCCGAAAAGCAATCAGCCCCAGCATTTT
TRBD1,few,TRBJ1-6,TRBV27,CASSPQNRGQAPLHF,TGTGCCAGCAGTCCCCAAAACAGGGGGCAAGCACCCCTCCACTTT
-,-,TRBJ1-2,TRBV9,CASGTPGGYGYTF,TGTGCCAGCGGGACTCCGGGGGGCTATGGCTACACCTTC
-,-,TRBJ2-4,TRBV24-1,CATSDPGQRNIQYF,TGTGCCACCAGTGACCCCGGACAGAGAAACATTCAGTACTTC
-,-,TRBJ1-1,TRBV10-3,CAISSDTPNTEAFF,TGTGCCATCAGCTCCGACACGCCGAACACTGAAGCTTTCTTT
-,-,TRBJ2-7,TRBV6-1,CASSDVQDYYEQYF,TGTGCCAGCAGTGACGTACAGGACTACTACGAGCAGTACTTC
-,-,TRBJ2-7,TRBV5-1,CASSPTGFRDYEQYF,TGCGCCAGCAGCCCTACAGGGTTTCGGGACTACGAGCAGTACTTC
-,-,TRBJ1-4,TRBV27,CASAPVDQADEKLFF,TGTGCCAGCGCCCCGGTGGACCAAGCGGATGAAAAACTGTTTTTT
-,-,TRBJ1-3,TRBV19,CASSPVGNTIYF,TGTGCCAGTAGTCCCGTTGGAAACACCATATATTTT
TRBD1,-,TRBJ1-4,TRBV18,CASSQTGASGKLFF,TGTGCCAGCTCACAGACAGGGGCGTCCGGAAAACTGTTTTTT
TRBD2,-,TRBJ2-7,TRBV28,CATLDPGLASLYEQYF,TGTGCCACACTGGACCCGGGACTAGCGTCCCTCTACGAGCAGTACTTC
-,once,TRBJ2-3,TRBV11-1,CASSSRLDTDTQYF,TGTGCCAGCAGCTCGCGACTGGACACAGATACGCAGTATTTT